A selection of T cell receptor beta chains follows, all from one sample in a study of radiotherapy plus CTLA-4 blockade in lung cancer. TCRdb's copy holds only in-frame clones and misses some; the assay was immunoSEQ multiplex PCR. Of about 110,000 clones in the sample, around 85% are singletons; the top ten hold 2.4%. This sample comprised peripheral blood, obtained from a patient treated with radiotherapy plus ipilimumab. The receptors were gathered from a human donor with non-small cell lung cancer that progressed on radiotherapy plus ipilimumab. Some clones in this sample may be carry-over from other donors' samples. Each CDR3 is given without its conserved first and last residue. Each record gives: J gene, clone size, CDR3 length, V gene, CDR3 protein. Clone size appears in some rows only: once, few, many, or a class for an expanded clone.

J gene: TRBJ1-2; clone size: .; CDR3 length: 21; V gene: TRBV19; CDR3 protein: ASSTRAARPGAQILLPNYGYT
J gene: TRBJ1-5; clone size: .; CDR3 length: 10; V gene: TRBV28; CDR3 protein: ASSLRGQPQH
J gene: TRBJ1-4; clone size: .; CDR3 length: 13; V gene: TRBV5-1; CDR3 protein: ASKTSGDYHEKLF
J gene: TRBJ1-1; clone size: .; CDR3 length: 11; V gene: TRBV5-1; CDR3 protein: ASSLEGNTEAF
J gene: TRBJ2-5; clone size: .; CDR3 length: 11; V gene: TRBV6-6; CDR3 protein: ASSYSAGETQY
J gene: TRBJ2-1; clone size: few; CDR3 length: 13; V gene: TRBV29-1; CDR3 protein: SVQRGSGGLDEQF
J gene: TRBJ2-3; clone size: .; CDR3 length: 13; V gene: TRBV19; CDR3 protein: ASRRGQGVTDTQY
J gene: TRBJ1-2; clone size: .; CDR3 length: 12; V gene: TRBV5-6; CDR3 protein: ASSLYVANYGYT
J gene: TRBJ2-7; clone size: few; CDR3 length: 13; V gene: TRBV5-4; CDR3 protein: ASSLWGPGTYEQY
J gene: TRBJ1-5; clone size: .; CDR3 length: 15; V gene: TRBV4-2; CDR3 protein: ASSPGGQGIGNQPQH
J gene: TRBJ2-1; clone size: .; CDR3 length: 12; V gene: TRBV5-1; CDR3 protein: ASSLGGPYNEQF
J gene: TRBJ1-6; clone size: .; CDR3 length: 13; V gene: TRBV11-2; CDR3 protein: ASSLGQGGDSPLH
J gene: TRBJ2-3; clone size: .; CDR3 length: 8; V gene: TRBV6-5; CDR3 protein: ASKSDTQY
J gene: TRBJ1-3; clone size: once; CDR3 length: 13; V gene: TRBV18; CDR3 protein: ASSTQGASGNTIY
J gene: TRBJ2-3; clone size: .; CDR3 length: 13; V gene: TRBV5-6; CDR3 protein: ASSPGTGGRNTQY
J gene: TRBJ2-3; clone size: .; CDR3 length: 11; V gene: TRBV27; CDR3 protein: ASSPREGNTQY
J gene: TRBJ1-2; clone size: .; CDR3 length: 12; V gene: TRBV7-8; CDR3 protein: ASSGNRGFGGYT
J gene: TRBJ2-5; clone size: .; CDR3 length: 14; V gene: TRBV7-2; CDR3 protein: ASSPRAGTKQETQY
J gene: TRBJ1-3; clone size: few; CDR3 length: 13; V gene: TRBV10-3; CDR3 protein: AIREQGLDGNTIY
J gene: TRBJ1-1; clone size: .; CDR3 length: 11; V gene: TRBV2; CDR3 protein: ASSADMNTEAF
J gene: TRBJ2-7; clone size: .; CDR3 length: 10; V gene: TRBV29-1; CDR3 protein: SVLKDSYEQY
J gene: TRBJ2-2; clone size: .; CDR3 length: 10; V gene: TRBV5-4; CDR3 protein: ASSSNTGELF
J gene: TRBJ2-1; clone size: .; CDR3 length: 11; V gene: TRBV5-6; CDR3 protein: ASSLGRGLEQF
J gene: TRBJ1-1; clone size: .; CDR3 length: 11; V gene: TRBV28; CDR3 protein: ASGGRGYTEAF
J gene: TRBJ1-3; clone size: .; CDR3 length: 12; V gene: TRBV5-1; CDR3 protein: ASSQGTAGNTIY
J gene: TRBJ2-3; clone size: .; CDR3 length: 13; V gene: TRBV5-1; CDR3 protein: ASRPTALSTDTQY
J gene: TRBJ2-1; clone size: .; CDR3 length: 13; V gene: TRBV4-1; CDR3 protein: ASSQAPGTYNEQF
J gene: .; clone size: .; CDR3 length: 13; V gene: TRBV7-2; CDR3 protein: ASSRSSGGASEQY
J gene: TRBJ1-1; clone size: .; CDR3 length: 11; V gene: TRBV4-2; CDR3 protein: ASSQAMNTEAF
J gene: TRBJ2-7; clone size: .; CDR3 length: 15; V gene: TRBV5-1; CDR3 protein: ASSFGPRGLYSYEQY
J gene: TRBJ1-4; clone size: few; CDR3 length: 13; V gene: TRBV5-8; CDR3 protein: ASSLNGGIGEKLF
J gene: TRBJ2-3; clone size: .; CDR3 length: 14; V gene: TRBV6-1; CDR3 protein: ASSERAGLFTDTQY
J gene: TRBJ2-3; clone size: many; CDR3 length: 11; V gene: TRBV7-2; CDR3 protein: ASSLRGSKTQY
J gene: TRBJ2-7; clone size: .; CDR3 length: 13; V gene: TRBV5-4; CDR3 protein: ASSLGGALSYEQY
J gene: TRBJ1-4; clone size: .; CDR3 length: 9; V gene: TRBV20-1; CDR3 protein: SAVPNEKLF
J gene: TRBJ2-2; clone size: .; CDR3 length: 13; V gene: TRBV7-2; CDR3 protein: ASSLGGVNTGELF
J gene: TRBJ2-2; clone size: .; CDR3 length: 11; V gene: TRBV7-3; CDR3 protein: ASSPQTTGELF
J gene: TRBJ1-2; clone size: .; CDR3 length: 13; V gene: TRBV7-3; CDR3 protein: ASSYIQGGDYGYT
J gene: TRBJ1-5; clone size: many; CDR3 length: 13; V gene: TRBV18; CDR3 protein: ASSPADAINQPQH
J gene: TRBJ2-7; clone size: .; CDR3 length: 12; V gene: TRBV6-5; CDR3 protein: ASQFSGTVYEQY
J gene: TRBJ2-1; clone size: .; CDR3 length: 15; V gene: TRBV4-1; CDR3 protein: ASSQRIGTGAFNEQF
J gene: TRBJ1-2; clone size: .; CDR3 length: 14; V gene: TRBV27; CDR3 protein: ASSERSELRIYGYT
J gene: TRBJ2-7; clone size: .; CDR3 length: 12; V gene: TRBV7-9; CDR3 protein: ASSNTGSSYEQY
J gene: TRBJ1-2; clone size: .; CDR3 length: 10; V gene: TRBV19; CDR3 protein: ASIGGRYGYT
J gene: TRBJ1-6; clone size: .; CDR3 length: 13; V gene: TRBV6-1; CDR3 protein: ASSRTGGLGSPLH
J gene: TRBJ1-1; clone size: .; CDR3 length: 12; V gene: TRBV28; CDR3 protein: ASSLLVGYTEAF
J gene: TRBJ2-1; clone size: .; CDR3 length: 13; V gene: TRBV7-2; CDR3 protein: ASSSMGQGADEQF
J gene: TRBJ2-5; clone size: .; CDR3 length: 14; V gene: TRBV7-9; CDR3 protein: ASSPGLAGGLETQY
J gene: TRBJ2-5; clone size: .; CDR3 length: 11; V gene: TRBV18; CDR3 protein: ASSERQGETQY
J gene: TRBJ1-1; clone size: .; CDR3 length: 13; V gene: TRBV7-9; CDR3 protein: ASSSKGQLNTEAF
J gene: TRBJ1-2; clone size: once; CDR3 length: 11; V gene: TRBV27; CDR3 protein: ASRPWSQDGYT
J gene: TRBJ1-6; clone size: .; CDR3 length: 13; V gene: TRBV6-6; CDR3 protein: ASSYGGIDNSPLH
J gene: TRBJ1-6; clone size: once; CDR3 length: 15; V gene: TRBV7-8; CDR3 protein: ASSLDRGGTYNSPLH
J gene: TRBJ1-2; clone size: .; CDR3 length: 10; V gene: TRBV30; CDR3 protein: AWSRGNYGYT
J gene: TRBJ1-5; clone size: few; CDR3 length: 13; V gene: TRBV7-2; CDR3 protein: ASSLIGERNQPQH